A selection of T cell receptor beta chains follows, all from one sample in a study of monozygotic twins with inflammatory bowel disease. TCRdb re-analyzed the 5' RACE reads; it lists each CDR3 protein once, without DNA. The specimen's table records fewer than 400,000 distinct CDR3 sequences. The sample comprised blood. The receptors originated from a human donor with ulcerative colitis or Crohn's disease, or a healthy co-twin of an affected twin (not recorded which). Each CDR3 is given with its conserved first and last residue.

CDR3	V	J
CASSFTENQPQHF	TRBV28	TRBJ1-5
CASSPRLSGTGETQYF	TRBV5-1	TRBJ2-5
CASSYTGTAGAQYF	TRBV6-2/TRBV6-3	TRBJ2-7
CASSLPRLKPGAETQYF	TRBV7-9	TRBJ2-5
CSAGRQGRNEQYF	TRBV20-1	TRBJ2-7
CASSPGTSGGQTQYF	TRBV7-2	TRBJ2-5
CASSQRTGTDKSEQFF	TRBV3-1	TRBJ2-1
CSARSGRRANEKLFF	TRBV20-1	TRBJ1-4
CATSRDWANQPQHF	TRBV15	TRBJ1-5
CASSLRRTGGILANYGYTF	TRBV27	TRBJ1-2
CASSLNGDQPQHF	TRBV27	TRBJ1-5
CASSPSLGGDTGELFF	TRBV4-2	TRBJ2-2
CSALGTTSGSYEQYF	TRBV20-1	TRBJ2-7
CASSLGGISGANVLTF	TRBV5-1	TRBJ2-6
CASTTGLAGGSRELFF	TRBV6-1	TRBJ2-2
CASSLSGGRNTEAFF	TRBV27	TRBJ1-1
CSASPDASDTQYF	TRBV20-1	TRBJ2-3
CASSPPGLLTDTQYF	TRBV3-1	TRBJ2-3
CASSSLRTEAFF	TRBV27	TRBJ1-1
CASSFLGTQGRSFSGANVLTF	TRBV11-1	TRBJ2-6
CATRARKGESGQYEQYF	TRBV10-3	TRBJ2-7
CSAQGSYNEQFF	TRBV29-1	TRBJ2-1
CASSLGVLDSLYGYTF	TRBV5-1	TRBJ1-2
CASSQGTDYGYTF	TRBV4-3	TRBJ1-2
CASQPWGTDTQYF	TRBV5-6	TRBJ2-3
CASGWTGGNSPLHF	TRBV25-1	TRBJ1-6
CASSPGHTTSGQFF	TRBV28	TRBJ2-1
CASSSGTNTDTQYF	TRBV7-8	TRBJ2-3
CASSPGLVNGELFF	TRBV4-3	TRBJ2-2
CASSEGQTTGELFF	TRBV5-1	TRBJ2-2
CASSLFAEQYF	TRBV12-3/TRBV12-4	TRBJ2-7
CASRKGGPEETQYF	TRBV5-6	TRBJ2-5
CAISEAPPLNTEAFF	TRBV10-3	TRBJ1-1
CASSLAQGTGELFF	TRBV7-9	TRBJ2-2
CASSLGLAGPSTDTQYF	TRBV7-3	TRBJ2-3
CASSVGQGGQPQHF	TRBV2	TRBJ1-5
CASTLGQVESNEQFF	TRBV12-3/TRBV12-4	TRBJ2-1
CASSRQPGLAGGSSYEQYF	TRBV5-1	TRBJ2-7
CATSDQDPGDTQYF	TRBV24-1	TRBJ2-3
CASSPSARGATNEKLFF	TRBV18	TRBJ1-4
CASSQSPAYEQYF	TRBV7-3	TRBJ2-7
CASSLAGLAGQAGKNIQYF	TRBV12-3/TRBV12-4	TRBJ2-4
CASSIESYEQYF	TRBV7-2	TRBJ2-7
CASSDGTSFWQFF	TRBV2	TRBJ2-1
CASSLAGGQGEGNTIYF	TRBV5-1	TRBJ1-3
CASSLGDRNGYTF	TRBV7-9	TRBJ1-2